The rows below give T cell receptor beta chains drawn from one sample of a study of CD8 T cells in ankylosing spondylitis. MiXCR was run by TCRdb on the 5' RACE reads, yielding one entry per CDR3 protein. The sample has a few hundred thousand distinct CDR3 sequences; over 8.5% are singletons. The sequencing sample was made of blood, either unsorted or a sorted T cell fraction (not recorded which). The receptors shown here come from a male donor with ankylosing spondylitis or in good health (not recorded which). Both conserved end residues are trimmed from each CDR3. A D gene is named only where the DNA matches it firmly.

j_call d_call cdr3_length v_call cdr3_aa
TRBJ1-3 - 10 TRBV20-1 SAQGAGNTIY
TRBJ1-1 - 13 TRBV28 ASSLYRARSTEAF
TRBJ1-3 - 14 TRBV6-1 ASRKGGAYSGNTIY
TRBJ1-2 - 11 TRBV12-3/TRBV12-4 ASSLGDHYGYT
TRBJ1-2 - 12 TRBV29-1 SVDLAPARYGYT
TRBJ2-1 TRBD2 11 TRBV20-1 SPAGVFLQEQF
TRBJ1-1 TRBD1 11 TRBV2 ASTETGYTEAF
TRBJ1-1 - 11 TRBV29-1 SAGEGGGTEAF
TRBJ2-7 - 12 TRBV29-1 SVGKSSTSNEQY
TRBJ2-1 TRBD1 15 TRBV2 ASSDSGDRGLYNEQF
TRBJ2-7 TRBD2 14 TRBV28 ASSPPSGRGRYEQY
TRBJ1-5 - 14 TRBV28 ASSPLQGQGGQPQH
TRBJ2-1 TRBD1 13 TRBV12-3/TRBV12-4 ASSPPGQGYNEQF
TRBJ2-7 - 12 TRBV29-1 SVEDLSGNYEQY
TRBJ2-7 - 12 TRBV27 ASSRLGSSYEQY
TRBJ2-5 - 15 TRBV12-3/TRBV12-4 ASSLGVALAGQETQY
TRBJ1-6 - 14 TRBV10-3 AISESSGGINSPLH
TRBJ2-1 TRBD1 11 TRBV29-1 SVRGQGSNEQF
TRBJ2-1 TRBD2 14 TRBV11-1 ASSSFLAGGPSEQF
TRBJ2-1 TRBD1 13 TRBV9 ASSVEGGAYNEQF
TRBJ1-4 - 11 TRBV29-1 SVPDRDNEKLF
TRBJ2-1 - 12 TRBV7-2 ASSLVGLVNEQF
TRBJ2-7 TRBD2 13 TRBV7-6 ASSLDPLTSLEQY
TRBJ2-2 - 13 TRBV3-1 ASSQDATNTGELF
TRBJ2-3 TRBD1 14 TRBV9 ASSVGDRDRSDTQY
TRBJ1-2 TRBD1 10 TRBV29-1 SVDGDRDGYT
TRBJ1-5 - 13 TRBV9 ASSVEGRWDQPQH
TRBJ2-7 - 12 TRBV21-1 ASTRTALSYEQY
TRBJ2-1 - 11 TRBV7-2 ASSPRRDGEQF
TRBJ1-6 - 12 TRBV12-3/TRBV12-4 ASSLVGGDSPLH
TRBJ1-5 - 11 TRBV5-5 ASSQDGHQPQH
TRBJ2-1 TRBD2 12 TRBV28 ASRGGSGSDEQF
TRBJ2-7 TRBD2 10 TRBV20-1 RALAGTYEQY
TRBJ2-7 TRBD2 13 TRBV5-1 ASSLTLAVGYEQY
TRBJ2-7 TRBD2 13 TRBV5-5 ASSFILAGGPEQY
TRBJ1-1 - 12 TRBV7-8 ASSWEGDLTEAF